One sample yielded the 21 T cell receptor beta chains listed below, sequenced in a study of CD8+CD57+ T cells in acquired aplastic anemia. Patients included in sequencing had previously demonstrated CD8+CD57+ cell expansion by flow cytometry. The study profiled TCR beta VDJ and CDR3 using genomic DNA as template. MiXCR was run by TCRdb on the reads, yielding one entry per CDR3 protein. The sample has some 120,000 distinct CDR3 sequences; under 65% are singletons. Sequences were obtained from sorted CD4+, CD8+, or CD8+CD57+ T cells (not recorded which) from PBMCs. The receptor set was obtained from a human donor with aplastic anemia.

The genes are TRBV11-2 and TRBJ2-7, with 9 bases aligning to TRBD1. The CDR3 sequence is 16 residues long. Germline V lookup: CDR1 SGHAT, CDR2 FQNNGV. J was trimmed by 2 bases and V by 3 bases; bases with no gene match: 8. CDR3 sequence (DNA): TGTGCCAGCAGCTTCATCCGGGACAGGGTAACCTACGAGCAGTACTTC. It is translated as CASSFIRDRVTYEQYF.

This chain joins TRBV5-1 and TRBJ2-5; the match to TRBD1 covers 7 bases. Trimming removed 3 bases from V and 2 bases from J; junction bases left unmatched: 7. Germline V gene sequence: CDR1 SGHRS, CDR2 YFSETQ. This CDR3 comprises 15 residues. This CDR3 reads CASSSRPGQQETQYF. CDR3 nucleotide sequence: TGCGCCAGCAGCTCCCGACCGGGACAGCAAGAGACCCAGTACTTC.

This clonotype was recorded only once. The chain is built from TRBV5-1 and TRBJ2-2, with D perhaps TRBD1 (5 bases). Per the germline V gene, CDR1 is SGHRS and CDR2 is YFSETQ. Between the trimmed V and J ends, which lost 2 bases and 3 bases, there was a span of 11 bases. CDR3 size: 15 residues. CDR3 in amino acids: CASSLLRVDTGELFF. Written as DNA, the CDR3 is TGCGCCAGCAGCTTACTCAGGGTGGACACCGGGGAGCTGTTTTTT.

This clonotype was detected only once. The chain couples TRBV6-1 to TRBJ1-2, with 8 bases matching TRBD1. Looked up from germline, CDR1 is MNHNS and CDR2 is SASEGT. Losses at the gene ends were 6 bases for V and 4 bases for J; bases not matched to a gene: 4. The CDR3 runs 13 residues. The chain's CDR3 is CASRDREVYGYTF. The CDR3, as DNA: TGTGCCAGCAGGGACAGGGAGGTCTATGGCTACACCTTC.

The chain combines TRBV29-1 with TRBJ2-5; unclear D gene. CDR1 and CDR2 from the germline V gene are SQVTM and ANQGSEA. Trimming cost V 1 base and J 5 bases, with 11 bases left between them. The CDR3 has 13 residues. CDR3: CSVEVVALETQYF. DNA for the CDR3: TGCAGCGTTGAAGTAGTAGCTTTGGAGACCCAGTACTTC.

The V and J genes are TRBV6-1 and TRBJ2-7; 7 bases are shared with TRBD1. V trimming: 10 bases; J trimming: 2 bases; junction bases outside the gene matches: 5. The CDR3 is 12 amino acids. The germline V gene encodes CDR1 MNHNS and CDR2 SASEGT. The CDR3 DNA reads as TGTGCCACCGCGGACAGGACCTACGAGCAGTACTTC. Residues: CATADRTYEQYF.

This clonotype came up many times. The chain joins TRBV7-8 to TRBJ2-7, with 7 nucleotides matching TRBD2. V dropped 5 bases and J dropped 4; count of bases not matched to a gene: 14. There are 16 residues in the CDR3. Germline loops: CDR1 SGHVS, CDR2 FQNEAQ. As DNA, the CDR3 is TGTGCCAGCAGCCGAAGAAGTGAGACTAGCAGATACGAGCAGTACTTC. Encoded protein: CASSRRSETSRYEQYF.

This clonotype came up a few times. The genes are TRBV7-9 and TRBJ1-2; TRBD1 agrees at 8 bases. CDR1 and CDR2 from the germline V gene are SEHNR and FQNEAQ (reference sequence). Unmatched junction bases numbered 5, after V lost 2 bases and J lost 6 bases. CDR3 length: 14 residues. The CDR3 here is CASSLSDRGNGYTF. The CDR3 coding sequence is TGTGCCAGCAGCTTAAGTGACAGGGGAAATGGCTACACCTTC.

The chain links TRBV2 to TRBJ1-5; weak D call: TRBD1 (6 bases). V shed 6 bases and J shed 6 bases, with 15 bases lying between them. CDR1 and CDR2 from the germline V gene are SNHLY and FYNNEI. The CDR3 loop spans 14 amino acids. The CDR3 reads CASSVQGTGQPQHF. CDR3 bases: TGTGCCAGCAGCGTACAGGGTACGGGTCAGCCCCAGCATTTT.

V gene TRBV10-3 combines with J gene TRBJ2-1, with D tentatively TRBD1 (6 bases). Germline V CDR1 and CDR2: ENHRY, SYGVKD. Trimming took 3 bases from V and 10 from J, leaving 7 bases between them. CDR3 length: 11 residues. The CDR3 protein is CAISEGTEQFF. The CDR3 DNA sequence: TGTGCCATCAGTGAAGGGACAGAGCAGTTCTTC.

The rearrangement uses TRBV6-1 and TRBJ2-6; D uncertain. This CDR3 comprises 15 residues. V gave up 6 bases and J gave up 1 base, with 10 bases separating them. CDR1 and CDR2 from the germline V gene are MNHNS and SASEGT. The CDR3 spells CASSQAGSGANVLTF. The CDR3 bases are TGTGCCAGCAGCCAAGCCGGGTCTGGGGCCAACGTCCTGACTTTC.

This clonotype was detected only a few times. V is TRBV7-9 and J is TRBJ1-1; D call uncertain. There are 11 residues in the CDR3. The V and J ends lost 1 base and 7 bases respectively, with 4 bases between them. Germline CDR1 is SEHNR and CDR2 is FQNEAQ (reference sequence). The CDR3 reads CASSLGNEAFF. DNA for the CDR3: TGTGCCAGCAGCTTAGGGAATGAAGCTTTCTTT.

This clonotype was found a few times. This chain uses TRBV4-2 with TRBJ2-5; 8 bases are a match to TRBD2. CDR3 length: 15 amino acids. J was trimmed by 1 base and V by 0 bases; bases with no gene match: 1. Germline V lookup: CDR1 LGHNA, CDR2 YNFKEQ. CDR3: CASSQDRGGQETQYF. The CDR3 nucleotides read TGTGCCAGCAGCCAAGATCGGGGGGGCCAAGAGACCCAGTACTTC.

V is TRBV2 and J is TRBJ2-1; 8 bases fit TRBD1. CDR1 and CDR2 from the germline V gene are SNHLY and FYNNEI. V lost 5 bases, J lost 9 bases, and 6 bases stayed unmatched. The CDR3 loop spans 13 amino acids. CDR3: CASSNDRGSEQFF. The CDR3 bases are TGTGCCAGCAGTAATGACAGGGGAAGTGAGCAGTTCTTC.

CDR3 residues: CSVGDTLEQFF. DNA for the CDR3: TGCAGCGTCGGTGACACGCTCGAGCAGTTCTTC. V gene TRBV29-1 combines with J gene TRBJ2-1, with D hard to call. The V end lost 6 bases, the J end lost 10 bases, and 13 bases lay between the germline ends. The CDR3 sequence is 11 residues long. Germline CDR1 and CDR2: SQVTM and ANQGSEA.

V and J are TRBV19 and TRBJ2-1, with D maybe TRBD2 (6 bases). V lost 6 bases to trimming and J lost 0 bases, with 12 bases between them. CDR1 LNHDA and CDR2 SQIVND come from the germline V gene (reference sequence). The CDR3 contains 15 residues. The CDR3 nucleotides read TGTGCCAGTAGCTTCGGGACTCCCTCCTACAATGAGCAGTTCTTC. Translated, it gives CASSFGTPSYNEQFF.

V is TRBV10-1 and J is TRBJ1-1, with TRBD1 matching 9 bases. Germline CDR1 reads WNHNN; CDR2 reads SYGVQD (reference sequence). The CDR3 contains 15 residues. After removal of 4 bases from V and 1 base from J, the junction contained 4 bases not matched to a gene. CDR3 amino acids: CASSVGDRENTEAFF. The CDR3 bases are TGCGCCAGCAGTGTGGGGGACAGGGAGAACACTGAAGCTTTCTTT.

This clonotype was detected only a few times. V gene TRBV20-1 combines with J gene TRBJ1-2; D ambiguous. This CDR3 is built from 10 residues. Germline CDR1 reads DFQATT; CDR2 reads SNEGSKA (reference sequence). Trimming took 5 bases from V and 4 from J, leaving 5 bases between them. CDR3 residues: CSAPSYGYTF. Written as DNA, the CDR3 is TGCAGTGCTCCTAGCTATGGCTACACCTTC.

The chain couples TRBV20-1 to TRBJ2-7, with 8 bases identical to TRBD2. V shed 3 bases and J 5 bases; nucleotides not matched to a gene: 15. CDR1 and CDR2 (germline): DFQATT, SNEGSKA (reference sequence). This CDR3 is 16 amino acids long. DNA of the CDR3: TGCAGTGCTAGCAGAGGCCCAGCGGGAGACAGCAACGAGCAGTACTTC. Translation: CSASRGPAGDSNEQYF.

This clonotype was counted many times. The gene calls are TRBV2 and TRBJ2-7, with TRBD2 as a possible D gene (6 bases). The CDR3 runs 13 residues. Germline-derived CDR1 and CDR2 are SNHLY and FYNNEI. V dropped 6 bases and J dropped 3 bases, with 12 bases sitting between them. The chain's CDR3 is CASSGRENYEQYF. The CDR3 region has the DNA TGTGCCAGCAGCGGGAGAGAGAACTACGAGCAGTACTTC.

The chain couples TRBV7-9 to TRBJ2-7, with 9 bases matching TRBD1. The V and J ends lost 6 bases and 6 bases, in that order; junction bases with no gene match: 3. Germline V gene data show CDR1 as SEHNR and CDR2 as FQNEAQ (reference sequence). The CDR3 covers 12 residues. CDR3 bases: TGTGCCAGCAGACCGACAGGGGGCGAGCAGTACTTC. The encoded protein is CASRPTGGEQYF.